This record covers a single T cell receptor beta chain. What it binds is not known. Germline V gives CDR1 SGHRS, CDR2 YFSETQ. V lost 0 bases, J lost 8 bases, and 9 bases lay in between. The CDR3 extends over 13 amino acids. Naive CD4+ cells had CD25+ Tregs removed. After constant-region reverse-primer amplification, full-length variable regions underwent semi-nested PCR with Nested Universal Primer A. TCRdb re-analysed the 5' RACE reads in MiXCR, keeping a single row per CDR3 protein. The data show about 8,900 distinct CDR3 sequences, around a quarter seen once. General study findings and limits: Tumor memory CD4+ T cell TCR gene usage was found to cluster with blood and lymph node memory CD4+ cells and with lymph node naive CD4+ cells.

The sequenced sample was naive CD4+ T cells sorted from a lymph node. Subset given: naive CD4+ T cells, CD4+CD45RA+CD25-. The V and J genes are TRBV5-1 and TRBJ2-1; D not resolved. This TCR was sampled from a female donor with breast cancer. CDR3 in amino acids: CASSLVIEDEQFF. CDR3 sequence (DNA): TGCGCCAGCAGCTTGGTGATAGAAGATGAGCAGTTCTTC.